Following are 7 T cell receptor beta chains from one sample sequenced in a study of beta chain features in type 1 diabetes. General study results and limits: Moderately but significantly shorter TCRB CDR3s were found in Type 1 diabetes patients in all four CD4+ subsets.

Their cognate antigens are unknown. Expressed TCRB transcripts were sequenced because the isolated RNA had all been reverse transcribed beforehand. Produced via immunoSEQ multiplex PCR; TCRdb's table is partial and in-frame only. The sample holds about 700,000 clones, under 15% seen once. Sequencing input: naive CD4+ T cells from blood. Receptor source: a man aged 18-30 years with type 1 diabetes.

The chain joins TRBV7-2 to TRBJ1-5; the D is unclear. V lost 4 bases and J lost 8, with 12 bases in between. Germline CDR1 is SGHTA and CDR2 is FQGNSA. The CDR3 has 13 residues. The CDR3 here is CASSYRVSEPQHF. The CDR3 DNA sequence: TGTGCCAGCAGCTACCGAGTGAGTGAGCCCCAGCATTTT.

The V gene is TRBV19, the J gene TRBJ2-5; TRBD1 might be the D (6 bases). The germline V gene encodes CDR1 LNHDA and CDR2 SQIVND (reference sequence). The CDR3 totals 13 residues. Trimming removed 8 bases from V and 1 base from J, with 11 bases in between. The CDR3 here is CASAQGVQETQYF. DNA for the CDR3: TGTGCCAGTGCACAGGGAGTCCAAGAGACCCAGTACTTC. The whole variable domain, filled in from reference TRBV19 and TRBJ2-5, reads DGGITQSPKYLFRKEGQNVTLSCEQNLNHDAMYWYRQDPGQGLRLIYYSQIVNDFQKGDIAEGYSVSREKKESFPLTVTSAQKNPTAFYLCASAQGVQETQYFGPGTRLLVL.

J is TRBJ2-7 and V is TRBV6-5; D ambiguous. V was clipped by 6 bases and J by 0 bases, with 15 bases between them. The CDR3 totals 15 residues. Germline V CDR1 and CDR2: MNHEY, SVGAGI. CDR3 bases: TGTGCCAGCAGCCCCGACACCCTTAGCTCCTACGAGCAGTACTTC. Its translation is CASSPDTLSSYEQYF.

This chain uses TRBV19 with TRBJ2-6; possible D gene TRBD1, 6 bases. V was cut by 8 bases and J by 1 base, with 12 bases left in between. CDR1 LNHDA and CDR2 SQIVND come from the germline V gene (reference sequence). This CDR3 is 15 amino acids long. CDR3 amino acids: CASVNRVSGANVLTF. The CDR3 DNA reads as TGTGCCAGTGTAAACAGGGTATCTGGGGCCAACGTCCTGACTTTC.

The chain carries TRBV28 and TRBJ2-7; the D gene is possibly TRBD2 (5 bases). V lost 2 bases to trimming and J lost 4 bases, with 9 bases between them. The CDR3 is 13 residues long. Germline assignment: CDR1 MDHEN and CDR2 SYDVKM. As DNA, the CDR3 is TGTGCCAGCAGTTTACCGGGGAAGTACGAGCAGTACTTC. Its protein is CASSLPGKYEQYF.

This clone was seen only a few times. The chain uses TRBV14 and TRBJ2-3; D possibly matches TRBD1 or TRBD2 (6 bases each). Trimming removed 2 bases at V and 2 bases at J, with 14 bases between. Germline CDR1 SGHDN, CDR2 FVKESK. The CDR3 extends over 16 amino acids. The CDR3 loop reads CASSQLTGTFTDTQYF. CDR3 DNA: TGTGCCAGCAGCCAACTTACAGGGACTTTCACAGATACGCAGTATTTT.

This clone was seen a few times. This chain joins TRBV18 and TRBJ2-3; 9 positions match TRBD2. Germline assignment: CDR1 KGHSH and CDR2 LQKENI. The V gene end was trimmed by 2 bases and the J gene end by 4 bases; junction bases not matched to a gene: 1. The CDR3 covers 14 residues. CDR3 sequence reads: CASSPTSGSDTQYF. CDR3 nucleotide sequence: TGTGCCAGCTCACCAACTAGCGGGTCAGATACGCAGTATTTT.